The next 7 T cell receptor beta chains were all read from a single sample in a study of T cell responses to AZD1222 COVID-19 vaccine. Method: immunoSEQ multiplex PCR; TCRdb's copy keeps in-frame clones and lacks some. The table includes more than 150,000 clones, over 80% detected once. The sequencing here drew on peripheral blood, taken on day 0 of MenACWY control vaccination. The receptors were sampled from an adult in good health.

The chain carries TRBV18 and TRBJ2-1; TRBD2 aligns across 8 bases. From germline, CDR1 is KGHSH and CDR2 LQKENI. V gave up 4 bases and J gave up 7 bases; unmatched junction bases: 6. The length of the CDR3 is 14 residues. The CDR3 region has the DNA TGTGCCAGCTCACTAGCGGGGCCGCAGAATGAGCAGTTCTTC. Protein product: CASSLAGPQNEQFF.

The CDR3 loop reads CASSYRLQETQYF. The CDR3 DNA follows: TGTGCCAGCAGTTACCGGCTTCAAGAGACCCAGTACTTC. V is TRBV6-2 or TRBV6-3 and J is TRBJ2-5; D gene unclear. This CDR3 contains 13 residues. CDR1 is MNHEY, CDR2 SVGEGT, per germline. Between the trimmed V and J ends, which lost 2 bases and 2 bases, there was a span of 6 bases.

The chain links TRBV6-2 or TRBV6-3 to TRBJ2-7; 10 nucleotides agree with TRBD1. V lost 2 bases and J lost 3; bases outside the gene matches: 1. The CDR3 sequence is 14 residues long. The germline V gene has CDR1 MNHEY and CDR2 SVGEGT. The CDR3 reads CASSYDRGHYEQYF. The CDR3 DNA reads as TGTGCCAGCAGTTACGACAGGGGGCACTACGAGCAGTACTTC.

V is TRBV9 and J is TRBJ2-2, with 15 bases lining up with TRBD2. This CDR3 is 17 amino acids long. The V and J ends lost 3 bases and 4 bases, in that order; junction bases with no gene match: 4. Germline CDR1 reads SGDLS; CDR2 reads YYNGEE. The CDR3 loop reads CASSAGLAGGPTGELFF. CDR3 DNA sequence: TGTGCCAGCAGCGCGGGACTAGCGGGAGGACCCACCGGGGAGCTGTTTTTT.

The chain joins TRBV29-1 to TRBJ1-2; possibly TRBD1 for D (5 bases). The CDR3 extends over 12 amino acids. CDR1 SQVTM and CDR2 ANQGSEA come from the germline V gene. The V end was cut by 6 bases, the J end by 5 bases, with 13 bases between. DNA for the CDR3: TGCAGCGTCCATACAGGAGCATATGGCTACACCTTC. Translating gives CSVHTGAYGYTF.

The chain joins TRBV28 to TRBJ1-2; D not certain. The CDR3 is 11 amino acids. Trimming took 1 base from V and 5 from J, leaving 2 bases between them. The V gene's germline CDR1 is MDHEN and CDR2 SYDVKM. CDR3 nucleotides: TGTGCCAGCAGTTTATCTTATGGCTACACCTTC. Amino acid sequence: CASSLSYGYTF.

The rearrangement uses TRBV5-1 and TRBJ1-5; D perhaps matches TRBD1 (5 bases). Germline CDR1 reads SGHRS; CDR2 reads YFSETQ. The V gene lost 5 bases and the J gene lost 5 bases, with 20 bases spanning the gap. There are 16 residues in the CDR3. DNA of the CDR3: TGCGCCAGCAGACGTATCATCATCAGGGAACATCAGCCCCAGCATTTT. This codes for CASRRIIIREHQPQHF.